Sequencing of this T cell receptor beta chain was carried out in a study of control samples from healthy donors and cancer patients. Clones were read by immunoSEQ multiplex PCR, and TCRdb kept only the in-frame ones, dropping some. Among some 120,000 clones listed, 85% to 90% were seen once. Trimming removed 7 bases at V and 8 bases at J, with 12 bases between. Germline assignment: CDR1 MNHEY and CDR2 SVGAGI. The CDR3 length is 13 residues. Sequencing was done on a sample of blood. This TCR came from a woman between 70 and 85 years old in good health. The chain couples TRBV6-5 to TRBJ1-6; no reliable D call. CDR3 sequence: CASNGKRDSPLHF. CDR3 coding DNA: TGTGCCAGCAATGGTAAACGAGATTCACCCCTCCACTTT.